A single sample gave rise to the 5 T cell receptor beta chains below, sequenced in a study of shared clonotypes between healthy human individuals. Method: immunoSEQ multiplex PCR; TCRdb's copy keeps in-frame clones and lacks some. The data show more than 1.2 million clones, 98% to 99% seen once. The sequenced material came from naive CD4+ T cells sorted from blood. Subset noted: CD45RA+ positively selected. The source is a man aged 25-45 years in good health.

This rearrangement joins TRBV6-6 to TRBJ2-7, with D possibly TRBD1 on 6 matching bases. The CDR3 consists of 13 residues. Trimming took off 6 bases at V and 5 bases at J, with 14 bases between the two ends. The V gene's germline CDR1 is MNHNY and CDR2 SVGAGI (reference sequence). The CDR3 region has the DNA TGTGCCAGCAGCATCACAGGGTTCCACGAGCAGTACTTC. Translated, it gives CASSITGFHEQYF.

The chain is built from TRBV7-6 and TRBJ1-4; D ambiguous. V lost 5 bases, J lost 0 bases, and 13 bases lay in between. Germline assignment: CDR1 SGHVS and CDR2 FNYEAQ. The CDR3 has 16 residues. Written as DNA, the CDR3 is TGTGCCAGCAGCATAGGAACAAGCGCAACTAATGAAAAACTGTTTTTT. Translated: CASSIGTSATNEKLFF.

The V call is TRBV29-1, the J call TRBJ1-1, with D maybe TRBD1 (5 bases). The CDR3 length is 13 residues. Trimming cost V 4 bases and J 8 bases, with 17 bases left between them. Germline V gene sequence: CDR1 SQVTM, CDR2 ANQGSEA. The CDR3 nucleotides read TGCAGCGTTGCGGGGCTCCAGCGGTGGGAAGCTTTCTTT. It specifies CSVAGLQRWEAFF.

The V gene is TRBV6-6, the J gene TRBJ1-5; D possibly corresponds to TRBD1 (5 bases). The germline V gene has CDR1 MNHNY and CDR2 SVGAGI (reference sequence). The CDR3 covers 16 residues. The V and J ends lost 10 bases and 2 bases respectively, with 21 bases between them. CDR3 sequence: CATPHGNLGGNQPQHF. CDR3 bases: TGTGCCACCCCCCATGGGAATCTGGGGGGCAATCAGCCCCAGCATTTT.

The genes are TRBV7-9 and TRBJ2-1, with 10 positions matching TRBD2. Germline CDR1 is SEHNR and CDR2 is FQNEAQ (reference sequence). The CDR3 has 12 amino acids. Trimming removed 2 bases from V and 14 bases from J; junction bases left unmatched: 3. This CDR3 is CASSLLAGVEFF. CDR3 nucleotide sequence: TGTGCCAGCAGCTTACTAGCGGGAGTGGAGTTCTTC.